The entry that follows covers one TCR beta chain sequence. This CDR3 region has 14 residues. Germline CDR1 is SGHNT and CDR2 is YYREEE (reference sequence). The J segment lost 7 bases and the V segment lost 3 bases, leaving 2 bases of the junction unmatched. The data were produced by immunoSEQ multiplex PCR, yet TCRdb's version contains in-frame clones alone and is incomplete. The table lists about 210,000 clones, around four fifths of them singletons, with about 7.4% in the top ten. This sample is drawn from a study of blood T cell repertoires in COVID-19. Study context: The cDNA or gDNA used as material had been derived from T cells, B-cell-depleted T cells, or PBMCs.

Input material: peripheral blood. The gene calls are TRBV5-4 and TRBJ1-4; 11 nucleotides match TRBD1. The receptor comes from a woman aged 45-60 years with acute or convalescent COVID-19. CDR3 nucleotides: TGTGCCAGCAGCTACGGGACAGGGGGTGAAAAACTGTTTTTT. It is translated as CASSYGTGGEKLFF. The full variable domain, with the rest looked up from reference TRBV5-4 and TRBJ1-4, is ETGVTQSPTHLIKTRGQQVTLRCSSQSGHNTVSWYQQALGQGPQFIFQYYREEENGRGNFPPRFSGLQFPNYSSELNVNALELDDSALYLCASSYGTGGEKLFFGSGTQLSVL.